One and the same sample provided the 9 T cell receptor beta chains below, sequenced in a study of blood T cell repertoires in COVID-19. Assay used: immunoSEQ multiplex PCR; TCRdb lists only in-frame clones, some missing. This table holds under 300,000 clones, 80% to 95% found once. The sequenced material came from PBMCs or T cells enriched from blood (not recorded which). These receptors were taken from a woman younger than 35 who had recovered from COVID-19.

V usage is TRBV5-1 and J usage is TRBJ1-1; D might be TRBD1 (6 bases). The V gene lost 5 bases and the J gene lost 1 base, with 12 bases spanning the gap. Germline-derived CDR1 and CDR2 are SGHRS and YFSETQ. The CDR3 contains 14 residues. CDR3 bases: TGCGCCAGCAGTCCAGAGGACAGGAACACTGAAGCTTTCTTT. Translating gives CASSPEDRNTEAFF. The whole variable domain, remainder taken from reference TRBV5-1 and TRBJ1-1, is KAGVTQTPRYLIKTRGQQVTLSCSPISGHRSVSWYQQTPGQGLQFLFEYFSETQRNKGNFPGRFSGRQFSNSRSEMNVSTLELGDSALYLCASSPEDRNTEAFFGQGTRLTVV.

The CDR3 DNA reads TGCAGCGTTGCGACAGGCCCCAAGACTGAAGCTTTCTTT. It encodes CSVATGPKTEAFF. The rearrangement links TRBV29-1 to TRBJ1-1; tentative D call: TRBD1 (6 bases). The germline V gene has CDR1 SQVTM and CDR2 ANQGSEA. This CDR3 has 13 amino acids. The V gene lost 4 bases and the J gene lost 5 bases, with 14 bases spanning the gap.

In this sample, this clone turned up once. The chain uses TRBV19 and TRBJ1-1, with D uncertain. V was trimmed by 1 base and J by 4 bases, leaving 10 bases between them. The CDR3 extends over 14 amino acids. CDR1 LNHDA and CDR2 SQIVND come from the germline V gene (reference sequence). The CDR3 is CASSIAGRGTEAFF. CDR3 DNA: TGTGCCAGTAGTATAGCCGGGCGGGGCACTGAAGCTTTCTTT.

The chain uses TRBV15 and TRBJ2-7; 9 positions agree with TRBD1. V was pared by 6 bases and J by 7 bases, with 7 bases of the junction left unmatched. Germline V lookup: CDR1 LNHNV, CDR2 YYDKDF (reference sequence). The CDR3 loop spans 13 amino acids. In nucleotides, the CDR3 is TGTGCCACCAGAAAAGGGACAGGGAGTGAGCAGTACTTC. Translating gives CATRKGTGSEQYF.

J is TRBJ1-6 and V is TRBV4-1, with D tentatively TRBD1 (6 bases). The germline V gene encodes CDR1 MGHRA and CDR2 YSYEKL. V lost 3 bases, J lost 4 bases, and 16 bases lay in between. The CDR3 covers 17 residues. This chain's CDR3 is CASSHQTGSIYNSPLHF. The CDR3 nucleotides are TGCGCCAGCAGCCACCAGACAGGATCGATTTATAATTCACCCCTCCACTTT.

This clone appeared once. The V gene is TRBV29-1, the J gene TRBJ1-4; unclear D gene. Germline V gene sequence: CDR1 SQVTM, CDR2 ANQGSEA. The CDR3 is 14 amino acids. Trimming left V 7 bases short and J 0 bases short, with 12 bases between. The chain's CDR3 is CSAGVAATNEKLFF. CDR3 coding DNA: TGCAGCGCCGGGGTGGCCGCAACTAATGAAAAACTGTTTTTT.

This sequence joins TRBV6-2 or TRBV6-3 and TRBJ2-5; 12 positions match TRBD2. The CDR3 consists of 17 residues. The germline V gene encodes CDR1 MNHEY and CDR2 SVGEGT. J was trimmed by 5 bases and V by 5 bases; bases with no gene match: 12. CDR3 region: CASSNTLTSGRGETQYF. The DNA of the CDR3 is TGTGCCAGCAGTAACACCCTGACTAGCGGGAGAGGCGAGACCCAGTACTTC.

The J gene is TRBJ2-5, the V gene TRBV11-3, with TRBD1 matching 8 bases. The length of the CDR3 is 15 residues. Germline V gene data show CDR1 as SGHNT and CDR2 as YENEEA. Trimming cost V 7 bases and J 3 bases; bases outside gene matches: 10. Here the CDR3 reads CASTLPGTGEETQYF. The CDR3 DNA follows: TGTGCCAGCACCCTACCCGGGACAGGCGAAGAGACCCAGTACTTC.

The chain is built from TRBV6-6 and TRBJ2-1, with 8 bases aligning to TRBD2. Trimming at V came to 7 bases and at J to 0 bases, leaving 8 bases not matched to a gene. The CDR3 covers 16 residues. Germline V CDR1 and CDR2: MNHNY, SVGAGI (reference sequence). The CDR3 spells CASTRGGGNSYNEQFF. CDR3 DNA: TGTGCCAGCACTCGGGGGGGAGGAAACTCCTACAATGAGCAGTTCTTC.